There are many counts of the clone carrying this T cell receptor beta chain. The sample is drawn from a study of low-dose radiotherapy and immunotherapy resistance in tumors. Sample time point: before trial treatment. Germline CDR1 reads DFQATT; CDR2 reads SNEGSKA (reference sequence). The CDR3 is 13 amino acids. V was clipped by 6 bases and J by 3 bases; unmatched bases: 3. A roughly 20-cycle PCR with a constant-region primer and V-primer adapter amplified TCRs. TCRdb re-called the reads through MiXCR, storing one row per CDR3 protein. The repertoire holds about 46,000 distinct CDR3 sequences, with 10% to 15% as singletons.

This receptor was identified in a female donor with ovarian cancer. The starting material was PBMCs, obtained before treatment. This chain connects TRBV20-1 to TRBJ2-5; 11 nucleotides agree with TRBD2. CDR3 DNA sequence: TGCAGTGCACCGGGACTAGCGGAAGAGACCCAGTACTTC. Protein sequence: CSAPGLAEETQYF.